A selection of T cell receptor beta chains follows, all from one sample in a study of tumor-infiltrating lymphocytes in primary liver carcinoma. A single record per CDR3 protein comes from TCRdb applying MiXCR to the multiplex PCR reads. The data hold about 100,000 distinct CDR3 sequences, with approximately 68% observed a single time. The sample comprised tumor-adjacent normal liver tissue. These receptor sequences come from a man aged 40-49 years with primary liver carcinoma and hepatitis B virus infection. CDR3s include the opening cysteine and the closing phenylalanine or tryptophan. D genes are given only for firm matches.

CDR3aa | d_gene | v_gene
CASSIKTGSEQYF | . | TRBV28
CTSSQDRTVRNTGELFF | . | TRBV4-2
CASSHSGNNYGYTF | . | TRBV28
CASIQSGLAAGNEQFF | TRBD2 | TRBV4-1
CATRMDSSGNTIYF | . | TRBV6-5
CASSFPTGMVSGELFF | TRBD1 | TRBV11-2
CASSQVGGFNEQFF | TRBD2 | TRBV6-5
CASTTGHSETDIQYF | . | TRBV11-2
CASSPLADDAQYF | . | TRBV11-2
CASIESENTGELFF | . | TRBV12-3/TRBV12-4
CNASPATAGYEQFF | . | TRBV20-1
CANSFTSVGETQYF | . | TRBV5-1
CTSSPTGGRETPYF | TRBD2 | TRBV11-2
CASSGEPNEQFF | . | TRBV28
CVSSPISGISYEQYF | TRBD2 | TRBV11-2
CACGKGGTGGSVQYF | TRBD1 | TRBV6-5
CASSSPTDYNKQFF | . | TRBV28
CASSWGHRIGELFF | . | TRBV11-2
CVSGAWYNSPLHF | . | TRBV6-5
CASSRRLERAKNIQYF | . | TRBV11-2
CASSPRAGSYNELFF | TRBD2 | TRBV28
CASSPEGRDIYGYTF | . | TRBV7-2
CASCSEGWNEQYF | . | TRBV11-2
CATRALRGRAFSGANVLTF | . | TRBV6-5
CASSREFISNQPQHF | . | TRBV4-1
CASSQPWGLVDYNEQFF | TRBD2 | TRBV4-1
CSVEGGGWAGGHSNEQFF | . | TRBV29-1
CASSSVQAGGPHDTQYF | . | TRBV7-8
CASSQGPGARGDTQYF | . | TRBV4-1
CASSYLGQGLAGYTF | TRBD1 | TRBV6-6
CAGSFPTGMVFGELFF | TRBD1 | TRBV11-2
CASSSTRAGEQYF | . | TRBV11-2
CAPEGGEAPEQYF | . | TRBV11-2
CASRLTGPSYGYTF | TRBD1 | TRBV28
CASSFSGEDTQYF | . | TRBV7-8
CASSQVGRGNTEAFF | . | TRBV14
CANGQYYEQYF | . | TRBV11-2
CASGKGDGGIGNQPQDF | . | TRBV21-1
CASSYGSLSTDTQYF | . | TRBV7-3
CASSFTGGGEQYF | TRBD1 | TRBV12-3/TRBV12-4
CASSDLAGAGETQYF | TRBD2 | TRBV11-2
CASSPDPLGKNIRYF | . | TRBV11-1